Sequencing of this T cell receptor (beta chain) was carried out in a study of T cell responses to AZD1222 COVID-19 vaccine. Study-level points and caveats: Donors were largely white British and mainly female; clonal diversity was possibly underestimated. Spike-specific TCR depth and breadth grew after two AZD1222 doses.

Only in-frame clones appear in the TCRdb table, and some are missing; sequencing was by immunoSEQ multiplex PCR. The sample includes more than 100,000 clones, over 80% of them seen just once. Turning to this clone: Its target is unknown.

The germline CDR1 and CDR2 sequences are MNHEY and SVGAGI. The CDR3 is 15 residues long. Trimming removed 6 bases at V and 8 bases at J, with 19 bases between. Pooled in the analysis were second doses at about 4 or about 12 weeks. The specimen was peripheral blood, collected 28 days after the second AZD1222 dose. The gene calls are TRBV6-5 and TRBJ1-4, with D tentatively TRBD1 (5 bases). This clonotype originated in an adult who received the AZD1222 COVID-19 vaccine. The CDR3 protein is CASSQNGRDREKLFF. The CDR3 bases are TGTGCCAGCAGCCAAAATGGCAGGGACCGCGAAAAACTGTTTTTT.